Presented here are 28 T cell receptor beta chains from one specimen sequenced in a study of cytomegalovirus exposure and HLA in healthy donors. The PCR was carried out with 60 Vbeta primers and 13 Jbeta primers. Only in-frame clones appear in the TCRdb table, and some are missing; sequencing was by immunoSEQ multiplex PCR. The sample lists about 160,000 clones, 82% occurring once. The specimen sequenced was PBMCs. The receptor set was obtained from a girl aged 2 to 10 in good health and CMV-seropositive.

This clone was seen a handful of times. V and J are TRBV5-1 and TRBJ2-7; TRBD2 matches 7 bases. This CDR3 contains 18 residues. Trimming at V came to 5 bases and at J to 5 bases, leaving 22 bases not matched to a gene. Germline lookup yields CDR1 SGHRS and CDR2 YFSETQ. The CDR3 DNA is TGCGCCAGCAGGAGTACCAGCAGAGTTCAGCGGGGCGCCAACGAGCAGTACTTC. This sequence encodes CASRSTSRVQRGANEQYF. Based on the CDR3 plus reference TRBV5-1 and TRBJ2-7, the full variable domain is KAGVTQTPRYLIKTRGQQVTLSCSPISGHRSVSWYQQTPGQGLQFLFEYFSETQRNKGNFPGRFSGRQFSNSRSEMNVSTLELGDSALYLCASRSTSRVQRGANEQYFGPGTRLTVT.

In this sample, this clone turned up once. The rearrangement links TRBV4-1 to TRBJ1-4; D is undetermined. Trimming stripped 1 base from V and 6 bases from J, with 15 bases between. The CDR3 consists of 16 residues. Germline V gene data show CDR1 as MGHRA and CDR2 as YSYEKL. CDR3 amino acids: CASSQALARPDEKLFF. The CDR3 region has the DNA TGCGCCAGCAGCCAAGCATTGGCGCGGCCCGATGAAAAACTGTTTTTT.

This clone was found once. The V call is TRBV7-6, the J call TRBJ2-1; TRBD2 agrees at 9 bases. The V gene end was trimmed by 5 bases and the J gene end by 9 bases; junction bases not matched to a gene: 5. The CDR3 consists of 13 residues. Germline CDR1 and CDR2: SGHVS and FNYEAQ. The CDR3 coding sequence is TGTGCCAGCAGCCCGGGACTAGCCGGTGAGCAGTTCTTC. Amino acids: CASSPGLAGEQFF.

The chain recombines TRBV2 with TRBJ2-5, with TRBD1 matching 11 bases. The germline gives CDR1 SNHLY, CDR2 FYNNEI. CDR3 length equals 19 residues. The junction had 17 bases not matched to a gene; V was cut back by 3 bases and J by 5 bases. The CDR3 sequence: CASSEAGTGGGRGHETQYF. Written as DNA, the CDR3 is TGTGCCAGCAGTGAGGCCGGGACAGGGGGAGGTAGGGGTCACGAGACCCAGTACTTC.

The chain couples TRBV7-9 to TRBJ1-2; no clear D. This CDR3 has 12 residues. The V gene's germline CDR1 is SEHNR and CDR2 FQNEAQ (reference sequence). V shed 6 bases and J shed 4 bases, with 9 bases lying between them. The DNA of the CDR3 is TGTGCCAGCAGTTCCACGGGCTATGGCTACACCTTC. It specifies CASSSTGYGYTF. Looking up the rest from reference TRBV7-9 and TRBJ1-2 gives the full variable domain: DTGVSQNPRHKITKRGQNVTFRCDPISEHNRLYWYRQTLGQGPEFLTYFQNEAQLEKSRLLSDRFSAERPKGSFSTLEIQRTEQGDSAMYLCASSSTGYGYTFGSGTRLTVV.

The chain is built from TRBV11-2 and TRBJ1-3; D not certain. Germline V gene lookup returns CDR1 SGHAT and CDR2 FQNNGV. Trimming pared 5 bases from V and 6 bases from J, leaving 14 bases between. The CDR3 is 14 amino acids. CDR3 in amino acids: CASSLGWSENTIYF. CDR3 nucleotides: TGTGCCAGCAGCCTAGGGTGGAGCGAAAACACCATATATTTT.

This clone was recorded a few times. The chain is built from TRBV6-1 and TRBJ1-1, with TRBD1 matching over 8 bases. The V gene end was trimmed by 8 bases and the J gene end by 6 bases; junction bases not matched to a gene: 11. The CDR3 spans 14 residues. Germline loops: CDR1 MNHNS, CDR2 SASEGT. DNA of the CDR3: TGTGCCAGCGGACGGGGACAGGACGCTTCTGAAGCTTTCTTT. This codes for CASGRGQDASEAFF.

This clone was picked up a small number of times. This chain uses TRBV28 with TRBJ2-7, with 7 bases matching TRBD2. Germline V gives CDR1 MDHEN, CDR2 SYDVKM. The CDR3 runs 15 residues. V gave up 6 bases and J gave up 4 bases; unmatched junction bases: 12. CDR3: CASSTWGGRSYEQYF. For the CDR3, the DNA is TGTGCCAGCAGCACATGGGGGGGGAGGTCATACGAGCAGTACTTC.

This clone has a single count. The rearrangement links TRBV30 to TRBJ2-7, with 7 bases that match TRBD2. Germline V CDR1 and CDR2: GTSNPN, SVGIG (reference sequence). The CDR3 is made up of 15 amino acids. J was trimmed by 0 bases and V by 1 base; bases with no gene match: 6. CDR3 coding DNA: TGTGCCTGGAGTGCCGGGACTAAGAGCTCCTACGAGCAGTACTTC. Protein: CAWSAGTKSSYEQYF.

CDR3: CATSGDWPSGNTIYF. The CDR3 bases are TGTGCCACCAGCGGGGACTGGCCCTCTGGAAACACCATATATTTT. V usage is TRBV15 and J usage is TRBJ1-3, with a possible D match to TRBD1 (5 bases). V lost 5 bases and J lost 0, with 11 bases in between. The germline V gene has CDR1 LNHNV and CDR2 YYDKDF (reference sequence). This CDR3 spans 15 amino acids.

The gene calls are TRBV15 and TRBJ2-3, with 10 nucleotides matching TRBD1. J lost 3 bases, V lost 0 bases, and 3 bases had no gene match. CDR1 and CDR2 from the germline V gene are LNHNV and YYDKDF (reference sequence). The CDR3 loop spans 16 amino acids. This CDR3 is CATSRDPGQGTDTQYF. The DNA of the CDR3 is TGTGCCACCAGCAGAGACCCGGGACAGGGGACAGATACGCAGTATTTT.

The V and J genes are TRBV13 and TRBJ1-3; 9 bases are a match to TRBD1. J lost 4 bases, V lost 5 bases, and 6 bases had no gene match. The CDR3 contains 15 residues. CDR1 is PRHDT, CDR2 FYEKMQ, per germline (reference sequence). CDR3: CASSPGTGIGNTIYF. The CDR3 bases are TGTGCCAGCAGCCCGGGGACAGGGATCGGAAACACCATATATTTT. The full variable domain, rest sourced from reference TRBV13 and TRBJ1-3, is AAGVIQSPRHLIKEKRETATLKCYPIPRHDTVYWYQQGPGQDPQFLISFYEKMQSDKGSIPDRFSAQQFSDYHSELNMSSLELGDSALYFCASSPGTGIGNTIYFGEGSWLTVV.

The J gene is TRBJ2-5, the V gene TRBV14; 14 bases agree with TRBD2. This CDR3 has 19 amino acids. CDR1 and CDR2 from the germline V gene are SGHDN and FVKESK. V was clipped by 1 base and J by 4 bases; unmatched bases: 11. Here the CDR3 DNA reads TGTGCCAGCAGCCAAGGACTAGCGGGAGGGTTTAGCGGAACAGAGACCCAGTACTTC. It specifies CASSQGLAGGFSGTETQYF.

The CDR3 loop reads CASSQDSWSSGANVLTF. CDR3 coding DNA: TGTGCCAGCAGCCAAGACTCCTGGAGCTCTGGGGCCAACGTCCTGACTTTC. The chain has TRBV4-2 and TRBJ2-6; the D is unclear. This CDR3 contains 17 residues. V was pared by 0 bases and J by 0 bases, with 9 bases between. Germline V gene sequence: CDR1 LGHNA, CDR2 YNFKEQ.

On this clone itself: A junction boundary mismatches the germline segment, possibly from a read error. This chain links TRBV28 with TRBJ1-3; D is uncertain. Germline V lookup: CDR1 MDHEN, CDR2 SYDVKM. The CDR3 length is 12 residues. CDR3 bases: TGTGCCAGCAGTTTCGTAGGCAGGTTCTCGGATTTT. The encoded protein is CASSFVGRFSDF.

The V call is TRBV30, the J call TRBJ1-1; weak D call: TRBD1 (6 bases). The CDR3 length is 13 residues. The V end was cut by 2 bases, the J end by 6 bases, with 13 bases between. Germline V gene lookup returns CDR1 GTSNPN and CDR2 SVGIG (reference sequence). The CDR3 coding sequence is TGTGCCTGGAGTATACAGGGTAACCCTGAAGCTTTCTTT. Amino acids: CAWSIQGNPEAFF.

The chain is built from TRBV7-9 and TRBJ1-3, with TRBD1 identical over 8 bases. With V trimmed by 5 bases and J by 2 bases, 2 bases remained unmatched. CDR1 is SEHNR, CDR2 FQNEAQ, per germline (reference sequence). This CDR3 spans 14 amino acids. CDR3 sequence: CASSPGGTGNTIYF. DNA of the CDR3: TGTGCCAGCAGCCCAGGGGGCACTGGAAACACCATATATTTT. Combining the CDR3 with reference TRBV7-9 and TRBJ1-3 gives the whole variable domain DTGVSQNPRHKITKRGQNVTFRCDPISEHNRLYWYRQTLGQGPEFLTYFQNEAQLEKSRLLSDRFSAERPKGSFSTLEIQRTEQGDSAMYLCASSPGGTGNTIYFGEGSWLTVV.

This clone was picked up one time. This sequence joins TRBV30 and TRBJ2-1; TRBD2 might be the D (5 bases). V lost 2 bases and J 9 bases, leaving 11 bases between the germline ends. The CDR3 totals 12 residues. Germline lookup yields CDR1 GTSNPN and CDR2 SVGIG (reference sequence). CDR3 region: CAWSWERGEQFF. In DNA, the CDR3 is TGTGCCTGGAGTTGGGAGCGAGGTGAGCAGTTCTTC.

This chain connects TRBV7-9 to TRBJ1-2; possible D gene TRBD1, 5 bases. Germline lookup yields CDR1 SEHNR and CDR2 FQNEAQ (reference sequence). Trimming left V 1 base short and J 7 bases short, with 16 bases between. The CDR3 spans 15 residues. CDR3 sequence (DNA): TGTGCCAGCAGCTTAGGGGGCAGGGTGTACCCTGGCTACACCTTC. This sequence encodes CASSLGGRVYPGYTF.

This chain uses TRBV30 with TRBJ1-5; 10 bases are shared with TRBD1. Germline V gene sequence: CDR1 GTSNPN, CDR2 SVGIG (reference sequence). This CDR3 contains 14 residues. Losses at the gene ends were 0 bases for V and 6 bases for J; bases not matched to a gene: 2. CDR3 DNA sequence: TGTGCCTGGAGTGTACGGGACAGGGGTCAGCCCCAGCATTTT. As protein: CAWSVRDRGQPQHF.

The chain links TRBV27 to TRBJ1-5, with D perhaps TRBD1 (5 bases). This CDR3 comprises 14 residues. With 3 bases removed from V and 7 bases from J, the gap between germline ends came to 13 bases. Per the germline V gene, CDR1 is MNHEY and CDR2 is SMNVEV (reference sequence). The CDR3 DNA reads TGTGCCAGCAGTTTCTCCGACAGTGACCAGCCCCAGCATTTT. Translating gives CASSFSDSDQPQHF.

The rearrangement uses TRBV4-1 and TRBJ1-2; possible D gene TRBD1, 5 bases. V dropped 6 bases and J dropped 7 bases, with 18 bases sitting between them. The CDR3 runs to 14 residues. The germline V gene encodes CDR1 MGHRA and CDR2 YSYEKL. The CDR3 loop is CASRNMGRAGGYTF. The CDR3 DNA reads TGCGCCAGCAGGAATATGGGCAGGGCAGGTGGCTACACCTTC.

J is TRBJ1-1 and V is TRBV6-4; no definite D call. The V and J ends lost 3 bases and 7 bases respectively, with 12 bases between them. The CDR3 is made up of 13 amino acids. Germline assignment: CDR1 MRHNA and CDR2 SNTAGT. The CDR3 loop reads CASSEDLSGEAFF. The CDR3 DNA sequence: TGTGCCAGCAGTGAAGATCTTAGTGGTGAAGCTTTCTTT.

The genes are TRBV4-2 and TRBJ2-1, with 9 bases that match TRBD2. CDR3 length: 17 residues. The ends lost 0 bases at V and 2 bases at J; junction bases unmatched: 5. CDR1 is LGHNA and CDR2 is YNFKEQ in the germline V gene. For the CDR3, the DNA is TGTGCCAGCAGCCAAGATCGGGCGGGAGGGCCCTACAATGAGCAGTTCTTC. Its protein is CASSQDRAGGPYNEQFF.

This chain connects TRBV6-1 to TRBJ2-3; 9 nucleotides line up with TRBD1. Germline CDR1 MNHNS, CDR2 SASEGT. The CDR3 has 15 residues. V was clipped by 0 bases and J by 4 bases; unmatched bases: 2. The CDR3 bases are TGTGCCAGCAGTGAAGCGCGGACAGGGGCAGATACGCAGTATTTT. Protein product: CASSEARTGADTQYF.

The V gene is TRBV30, the J gene TRBJ2-4, with a tentative D call TRBD1 (6 bases). This CDR3 region has 13 residues. Germline V CDR1 and CDR2: GTSNPN, SVGIG (reference sequence). Between the trimmed V and J ends, which lost 3 bases and 2 bases, there was a span of 8 bases. In DNA form, the CDR3 reads TGTGCCTGGAGGGACAGCCCCAAAAACATTCAGTACTTC. Amino acids: CAWRDSPKNIQYF.

This clone was seen a few times. The V call is TRBV7-9, the J call TRBJ2-1; D is perhaps TRBD2 (6 bases). This CDR3 is built from 14 residues. Trimming left V 1 base short and J 9 bases short, with 13 bases between. Germline V gives CDR1 SEHNR, CDR2 FQNEAQ (reference sequence). CDR3: CASSLGLARVEQFF. The DNA for the CDR3 is TGTGCCAGCAGCTTAGGGCTAGCGAGGGTTGAGCAGTTCTTC.

The rearrangement joins TRBV12-5 to TRBJ1-4, with D unresolved. The CDR3 sequence is 13 residues long. The V end was cut by 6 bases, the J end by 7 bases, with 12 bases between. The germline V gene encodes CDR1 LGHNT and CDR2 FRNRAP. CDR3 coding DNA: TGTGCTAGTGGACGCAACGGTGGTGAAAAACTGTTTTTT. Residues: CASGRNGGEKLFF.